Here is one T cell receptor beta chain with its context. In the authors' methods: Amplification of reference gene primers provided the estimated nucleated cell counts. Assay: immunoSEQ multiplex PCR; the TCRdb copy retains only in-frame clones and omits some. The V and J calls and clone size were taken over from that table, and D and trimming were inferred from the DNA. The sample shows around 130,000 clones, 85% of them seen only once. The CDR3 runs to 17 residues. With 1 base clipped from V and 6 bases from J, the junction kept 9 bases outside the gene matches. Germline V lookup: CDR1 SGHTA, CDR2 FQGNSA. This sample is part of a study of blood T cell repertoires in COVID-19. About the research overall: Sites in the United States, Italy and Spain provided acute and convalescent COVID-19 samples. Sources were T cells, B-cell-depleted T cells, or PBMCs; the material itself was cDNA or gDNA.

The source is a man aged 60 to 75 with acute or convalescent COVID-19. The sequenced sample was peripheral blood. The chain recombines TRBV7-2 with TRBJ2-3; 11 nucleotides align to TRBD2. CDR3 in DNA: TGTGCCAGCAGCTTAGTTAGCGGGAGGGCCCTCGGGGATACGCAGTATTTT. This encodes CASSLVSGRALGDTQYF.